Sequencing of this TCR beta chain was carried out in a study of CD8+CD57+ T cells in acquired aplastic anemia. Remarks on this clonotype: Its antigen is still unknown.

All sequencing subjects had displayed CD8+CD57+ cell expansion on flow cytometry. Trimming cost V 4 bases and J 8 bases, with 11 bases left between them. This CDR3 comprises 13 residues. Germline V lookup: CDR1 SGHTA, CDR2 FQGNSA. Researchers used genomic DNA as the template to profile TCR beta VDJ and CDR3. TCRdb re-called the reads with MiXCR, one entry per CDR3 protein. The table includes some 200,000 distinct CDR3 sequences, less than 60% detected once. Study-level results: The study identified roughly 31 CD8+ CDR3 sequences shared by patients and controls.

Sequencing was done on a sample of sorted CD4+, CD8+, or CD8+CD57+ T cells (not recorded which) from PBMCs. The chain uses TRBV7-2 and TRBJ1-4; D remains unclear. This TCR came from a human donor with aplastic anemia. The CDR3 DNA follows: TGTGCCAGCAGCTCGAGGTACGGGGAAAAACTGTTTTTT. Protein sequence: CASSSRYGEKLFF.